This TCR beta chain appears in the sequencing data of a study of blood T cell repertoires in COVID-19. Background on the study: COVID-19 samples from acute and convalescent phases originated in the United States, Italy and Spain. The cDNA or gDNA used as material had been derived from T cells, B-cell-depleted T cells, or PBMCs.

CDR3 length: 15 residues. Trimming took 0 bases from V and 0 from J, leaving 9 bases between them. Germline V gene data show CDR1 as MGHRA and CDR2 as YSYEKL. Per the study methods: Nucleated cell counts were estimated from reference gene primer amplification. Data came from immunoSEQ multiplex PCR; TCRdb stores just in-frame clones and leaves some out. The D gene and trimming were derived from the DNA, and the V and J assignments and clone size from that table. This table holds 90,000 to 100,000 clones, about four fifths found once. V gene TRBV4-1 combines with J gene TRBJ2-7, with a weak D call TRBD2 (5 bases). The receptor was derived from a woman between 55 and 75 years old with acute or convalescent COVID-19. Sequenced input: peripheral blood. The CDR3 here is CASSQDGVNSYEQYF. In DNA form, the CDR3 reads TGCGCCAGCAGCCAAGACGGGGTAAACTCCTACGAGCAGTACTTC.